The present TCR beta chain was sequenced within a study of T cell changes during pregnancy in multiple sclerosis (dated by TCRdb to the late 2010s). About the investigation overall: The study looked at changes in the T cell repertoire across pregnancy in women with multiple sclerosis.

Only one count was recorded for this clone. No antigen is known for it. It has no much larger one-base neighbor in the sample; base qualities were not kept. Library preparation employed the immunoSEQ multiplex PCR assay. Held by TCRdb, this immuneACCESS table contains in-frame sequences only and omits some clones. Under half of the omission traces to an unresolved V gene where checked; the cause of the rest is unknown. The table for this sample lists 50,000 or so clones; roughly 89% of them were counted only once. Nearly 0.5% of the sample is taken by the ten largest. The CDR3 starts with the cysteine, ends with the phenylalanine, and has 15 residues. The CDR3 DNA has 45 bases and is translated from base 1. The germline V gene gives CDR1 as SGHNT and CDR2 as YENEEA. The V and J ends are trimmed by 1 base and 3 bases, leaving 12 bases between them.

The specimen was CD4+ T cells from peripheral blood mononuclear cells, collected after pregnancy. Here the chain combines TRBV11-3 and TRBJ1-1; confidence is insufficient to name the D gene. The receptor was isolated from a female donor in good health, enrolled as a control in a pregnancy study. Read as DNA, the sequence is TGTGCCAGCAGCTTAGGAGGCCCCGTCGACACTGAAGCTTTCTTT. Its translation is CASSLGGPVDTEAFF.